This T cell receptor beta chain appears in the sequencing data of a study of memory CD4+ T cells and cytomegalovirus serostatus. Single viable CD3+CD4+CD8-CD45RO+ cells were sorted as the memory CD4+ T cells. Serostatus was set by detecting CMV pp150, pp28, p38, p52 IgG. Trimming removed 3 bases at V and 0 bases at J, with 8 bases between. This CDR3 is 14 amino acids long. The germline V gene has CDR1 MNHNS and CDR2 SASEGT. Generated by immunoSEQ multiplex PCR, the TCRdb table keeps only in-frame clones and is missing some. The data contain approximately 61,000 clones, around three quarters of them singletons.

Sequences were obtained from memory CD4+ T cells from blood. The TCR comes from an adult in good health and CMV-seronegative. Some clones in this sample may be carry-over from other donors' samples. The gene calls are TRBV6-1 and TRBJ1-1, with D hard to call. The CDR3 loop is CASSEYAMNTEAFF. As DNA, the CDR3 is TGTGCCAGCAGTGAGTACGCTATGAACACTGAAGCTTTCTTT.